The 5 T cell receptor beta chains presented below share a single source sample, sequenced in a study of cytomegalovirus exposure and HLA in healthy donors. The PCR contained 60 Vbeta and 13 Jbeta primers. Method: immunoSEQ multiplex PCR; TCRdb's copy keeps in-frame clones and lacks some. The sample lists about 88,000 clones, approximately 77% seen once, with around 5% in the top ten. The source material was PBMCs. The receptor set was obtained from a woman in her thirties or forties in good health and CMV-seronegative.

To note about this clone: The junction and the germline gene differ at one end; a read error may be behind it. This chain joins TRBV6-5 and TRBJ1-4, with no clear D. Per the germline V gene, CDR1 is MNHEY and CDR2 is SVGAGI. The CDR3 consists of 14 residues. The CDR3 is CASREQIRNGKLFF. The CDR3 DNA sequence: TGTGCCAGCCGAGAACAGATCAGGAATGGAAAACTGTTTTTT.

V usage is TRBV6-5 and J usage is TRBJ1-1; D is perhaps TRBD1 (5 bases). Germline-derived CDR1 and CDR2 are MNHEY and SVGAGI. The CDR3 length is 15 residues. Trimming cost V 6 bases and J 1 base, with 15 bases left between them. This CDR3 is CASRDTGLRNTEAFF. The CDR3 DNA reads as TGTGCCAGCAGGGATACAGGTTTAAGGAACACTGAAGCTTTCTTT.

The chain uses TRBV29-1 and TRBJ1-2; 12 bases line up with TRBD1. This CDR3 has 14 amino acids. Germline V gene data show CDR1 as SQVTM and CDR2 as ANQGSEA. V gave up 4 bases and J gave up 6 bases; unmatched junction bases: 6. This chain's CDR3 is CSVAGTGGFHGYTF. CDR3 DNA sequence: TGCAGCGTTGCAGGGACAGGGGGCTTTCATGGCTACACCTTC.

A remark on this clone: The sample contains more than one DNA sequence encoding this CDR3. The V gene is TRBV7-2, the J gene TRBJ1-1; TRBD1 matches 11 bases. Trimming took 6 bases from V and 5 from J; bases not matched to a gene: 2. Germline CDR1 and CDR2: SGHTA and FQGNSA. The CDR3 is 13 amino acids. CDR3: CASRGQGGTEAFF. For the CDR3, the DNA is TGTGCCAGCAGGGGACAGGGGGGGACTGAAGCTTTCTTT.

This chain links TRBV7-2 with TRBJ1-3; 11 nucleotides align to TRBD1. The CDR3 covers 15 residues. Germline trimming cut 3 bases from V and 8 bases from J; bases unmatched to any gene: 6. Germline V CDR1 and CDR2: SGHTA, FQGNSA. Here the CDR3 DNA reads TGTGCCAGCAGCTTCGGGACAGGGGGTCGAGACACCATATATTTT. Its protein product is CASSFGTGGRDTIYF.